These 21 T cell receptor beta chains originate from one sample sequenced in a study of cytomegalovirus exposure and HLA in healthy donors. The PCR had 60 Vbeta and 13 Jbeta primers. Assay used: immunoSEQ multiplex PCR; TCRdb lists only in-frame clones, some missing. The table includes roughly 190,000 clones, approximately 83% detected once. The sequenced sample was PBMCs. The receptors here all came from a woman between 45 and 65 years old in good health and CMV-seropositive.

Remarks on this clone: One end of the junction varies from germline; a read error may be responsible. The genes are TRBV7-9 and TRBJ2-3; D is undetermined. CDR1 and CDR2 (germline): SEHNR, FQNEAQ (reference sequence). The CDR3 covers 12 residues. This CDR3 is CSSSSFSDTQYF. As DNA, the CDR3 is TGTTCCAGCAGCTCCTTTTCAGATACGCAGTATTTT. The full variable domain, its missing parts supplied by reference TRBV7-9 and TRBJ2-3, is DTGVSQNPRHKITKRGQNVTFRCDPISEHNRLYWYRQTLGQGPEFLTYFQNEAQLEKSRLLSDRFSAERPKGSFSTLEIQRTEQGDSAMYLCSSSSFSDTQYFGPGTRLTVL.

V and J are TRBV9 and TRBJ1-1; D gene ambiguous. This CDR3 spans 14 amino acids. The germline V gene has CDR1 SGDLS and CDR2 YYNGEE. Trimming shortened V by 0 bases and J by 3 bases, and 9 bases separated the two germline ends. The CDR3 reads CASSVEPEDTEAFF. The CDR3 coding sequence is TGTGCCAGCAGCGTAGAGCCTGAGGACACTGAAGCTTTCTTT.

The chain employs TRBV27 and TRBJ2-5; 8 nucleotides match TRBD2. Unmatched junction bases numbered 9, after V lost 5 bases and J lost 4 bases. Germline-derived CDR1 and CDR2 are MNHEY and SMNVEV (reference sequence). The CDR3 is made up of 15 amino acids. In nucleotides, the CDR3 is TGTGCCAGCAGTCCCCCAGCGGGGGAGGGAGAGACCCAGTACTTC. Translation: CASSPPAGEGETQYF.

The J gene is TRBJ1-6, the V gene TRBV2; D remains ambiguous. CDR3 size: 13 residues. Germline lookup yields CDR1 SNHLY and CDR2 FYNNEI. V was cut by 7 bases and J by 13 bases, with 17 bases left in between. In DNA form, the CDR3 reads TGTGCCAGCATCGGGAGCCCGCTACAGCCCCTCCACTTT. This translates into CASIGSPLQPLHF.

Only a few counts were recorded for this clone. This rearrangement joins TRBV4-1 to TRBJ1-1; perhaps TRBD1 as D (6 bases). CDR1 and CDR2 from the germline V gene are MGHRA and YSYEKL. The germline V and J ends were trimmed by 4 bases and 1 base, with 25 bases remaining between them. The CDR3 has 19 amino acids. The CDR3, as DNA: TGCGCCAGCAGCCCAATTAACAGGGTCTTAGGATTTTCGAACACTGAAGCTTTCTTT. Translating it yields CASSPINRVLGFSNTEAFF.

This clone occurred a few times. The J gene is TRBJ1-3, the V gene TRBV28; D might be TRBD1 (6 bases). Between the trimmed V and J ends, which lost 6 bases and 4 bases, there was a span of 13 bases. The CDR3 is 14 amino acids. Germline values: CDR1 MDHEN, CDR2 SYDVKM. CDR3 nucleotide sequence: TGTGCCAGCAGCCTGGCAGGGGACGGAAACACCATATATTTT. Protein product: CASSLAGDGNTIYF.

The chain employs TRBV5-1 and TRBJ2-1, with 10 bases that match TRBD2. Germline loops: CDR1 SGHRS, CDR2 YFSETQ. J lost 5 bases, V lost 2 bases, and 10 bases had no gene match. The CDR3 consists of 17 residues. The CDR3 is CASSFRLAGEQDNEQFF. The CDR3 DNA is TGCGCCAGCAGCTTTCGGCTAGCGGGGGAACAAGACAATGAGCAGTTCTTC.

This clone was observed a few times. This rearrangement joins TRBV9 to TRBJ2-1, with 11 bases that match TRBD2. Germline values: CDR1 SGDLS, CDR2 YYNGEE. With V trimmed by 1 base and J by 9 bases, 0 bases remained unmatched. The CDR3 loop spans 13 amino acids. The CDR3 coding sequence is TGTGCCAGCAGCGTAACTAGCGGGGGTGAGCAGTTCTTC. Encoded protein: CASSVTSGGEQFF.

This chain uses TRBV27 with TRBJ1-2, with a possible D match to TRBD1 (5 bases). The length of the CDR3 is 14 residues. The germline CDR1 and CDR2 sequences are MNHEY and SMNVEV (reference sequence). With 7 bases removed from V and 6 bases from J, the gap between germline ends came to 18 bases. Here the CDR3 reads CASKHRAAGHGYTF. In nucleotides, the CDR3 is TGTGCCAGCAAGCATAGGGCCGCAGGGCATGGCTACACCTTC.

V is TRBV10-3 and J is TRBJ1-1, with D possibly matching TRBD1 (6 bases). Germline V lookup: CDR1 ENHRY, CDR2 SYGVKD. Trimming shortened V by 6 bases and J by 1 base, and 6 bases separated the two germline ends. CDR3 size: 12 residues. The DNA of the CDR3 is TGTGCCATCAGCAGGGGGAACACTGAAGCTTTCTTT. Amino acid sequence: CAISRGNTEAFF.

This sequence joins TRBV6-5 and TRBJ1-2; 7 bases map to TRBD1. Germline loops: CDR1 MNHEY, CDR2 SVGAGI. V lost 6 bases, J lost 4 bases, and 5 bases stayed unmatched. The CDR3 is made up of 13 amino acids. The DNA of the CDR3 is TGTGCCAGCAGGTTACGACAGGGCTATGGCTACACCTTC. Encoded protein: CASRLRQGYGYTF.

V usage is TRBV5-1 and J usage is TRBJ1-1; D not certain. V lost 4 bases and J 3 bases, leaving 13 bases between the germline ends. Germline V lookup: CDR1 SGHRS, CDR2 YFSETQ. The CDR3 length is 14 residues. Written as DNA, the CDR3 is TGCGCCAGCAGCACTGTAGGAGGAGACACTGAAGCTTTCTTT. It is translated as CASSTVGGDTEAFF. The complete variable domain, with remaining parts taken from reference TRBV5-1 and TRBJ1-1, reads KAGVTQTPRYLIKTRGQQVTLSCSPISGHRSVSWYQQTPGQGLQFLFEYFSETQRNKGNFPGRFSGRQFSNSRSEMNVSTLELGDSALYLCASSTVGGDTEAFFGQGTRLTVV.

The gene calls are TRBV6-5 and TRBJ2-7; D is possibly TRBD2 (5 bases). The germline V gene encodes CDR1 MNHEY and CDR2 SVGAGI. Trimming took off 0 bases at V and 0 bases at J, with 9 bases between the two ends. This CDR3 is built from 15 residues. CDR3 sequence: CASSYSTGSSYEQYF. In nucleotides, the CDR3 is TGTGCCAGCAGTTACTCAACGGGGAGCTCCTACGAGCAGTACTTC.

The chain carries TRBV18 and TRBJ1-2; 10 nucleotides line up with TRBD1. Per germline, CDR1 KGHSH and CDR2 LQKENI. J was trimmed by 6 bases and V by 4 bases; bases with no gene match: 2. The CDR3 consists of 13 residues. The CDR3 coding sequence is TGTGCCAGCTCACGACAGGGGGCTGATGGCTACACCTTC. Protein product: CASSRQGADGYTF.

The chain recombines TRBV7-3 with TRBJ2-5, with 10 bases that match TRBD1. J gave up 1 base and V 6 bases, and 5 bases lay outside the gene matches. Germline values: CDR1 SGHTA, CDR2 FQGTGA. The CDR3 is 15 amino acids. Here the CDR3 DNA reads TGTGCCAGCAGTGACAGGGGGCATTCCCAAGAGACCCAGTACTTC. Translation: CASSDRGHSQETQYF.

The chain combines TRBV11-2 with TRBJ2-7, with a possible D match to TRBD1 (7 bases). Germline V gene data show CDR1 as SGHAT and CDR2 as FQNNGV. This CDR3 region has 15 residues. Trimming cost V 1 base and J 1 base, with 11 bases left between them. CDR3 DNA sequence: TGTGCCAGCAGCTTAGCGGCAGGGGGGTCCTACGAGCAGTACTTC. Translated: CASSLAAGGSYEQYF.

This clone was counted only a few times. The chain employs TRBV9 and TRBJ1-1, with 7 bases aligning to TRBD1. CDR1 is SGDLS, CDR2 YYNGEE, per germline. The CDR3 consists of 17 residues. J lost 0 bases, V lost 0 bases, and 8 bases had no gene match. CDR3 in amino acids: CASSVDGHRGLNTEAFF. The CDR3 coding sequence is TGTGCCAGCAGCGTAGACGGTCACAGGGGACTGAACACTGAAGCTTTCTTT.

This clone turned up a few times. This chain uses TRBV7-2 with TRBJ1-4, with 7 positions matching TRBD1. In germline, CDR1 is SGHTA, CDR2 FQGNSA. CDR3 length equals 13 residues. V lost 5 bases and J lost 7; bases outside the gene matches: 4. The CDR3 loop reads CASSRGQGEKLFF. The CDR3 DNA reads TGTGCCAGCAGCAGGGGGCAGGGTGAAAAACTGTTTTTT.

The sample holds one count of this clone. V and J are TRBV6-6 and TRBJ2-2; D remains unclear. Trimming stripped 9 bases from V and 6 bases from J, with 14 bases between. The CDR3 has 13 amino acids. Germline CDR1 MNHNY, CDR2 SVGAGI (reference sequence). The DNA for the CDR3 is TGTGCCAGTCGGAGTCCCCCGGCCGGGGAGCTGTTTTTT. It is translated as CASRSPPAGELFF.

The V and J genes are TRBV18 and TRBJ1-2; 9 bases fit TRBD1. V trimming: 2 bases; J trimming: 4 bases; junction bases outside the gene matches: 5. Germline V gene data show CDR1 as KGHSH and CDR2 as LQKENI. The CDR3 runs 15 residues. CDR3 residues: CASSPTLQGAYGYTF. The CDR3 DNA follows: TGTGCCAGCTCACCAACGCTACAGGGGGCCTATGGCTACACCTTC.

The gene calls are TRBV5-4 and TRBJ2-3; tentatively, D is TRBD2 (6 bases). The CDR3 loop spans 15 amino acids. V was shortened by 2 bases and J by 1 base, with 11 bases between the two germline ends. CDR1 SGHNT and CDR2 YYREEE come from the germline V gene (reference sequence). CDR3 residues: CASSFGREGTDTQYF. The CDR3 DNA reads as TGTGCCAGCAGCTTCGGCAGGGAGGGCACAGATACGCAGTATTTT.